Sequencing of this TCR beta chain was carried out in a study of early T cells in non-severe SARS-CoV-2 infection. The CDR3 spans 15 residues. Trimming stripped 7 bases from V and 2 bases from J, with 15 bases between. Via MiXCR, TCRdb re-called the 5' RACE reads, giving one row per CDR3 protein. Here the sample spans fewer than 65,000 distinct CDR3 sequences, 5.5% to 7% being singletons. The chain employs TRBV12-3 or TRBV12-4 and TRBJ1-3; D perhaps matches TRBD1 (5 bases). The TCR comes from an adult who was a healthcare worker with PCR-confirmed SARS-CoV-2 infection or an uninfected control (not recorded which). The material was whole blood, obtained at baseline. The CDR3 DNA sequence: TGTGCCAGCACCTTATGGGGGGTCACTGGAAACACCATATATTTT. This encodes CASTLWGVTGNTIYF.